This TCR beta chain was found in a study of T cells in Graves' hyperthyroidism and ophthalmopathy (dated by TCRdb to between 2018 and 2020). Looking at the study overall: Peripheral blood was collected at initial diagnosis, before any treatment. A discovery cohort of around 98 patients, approximately 45 with Graves' ophthalmopathy and approximately 60 with stable Graves' hyperthyroidism, was used to find distinguishing TCR V-J signatures. Prospective prediction of ophthalmopathy was tested in an independent validation cohort of 18 to 20 hyperthyroidism patients and roughly 16 patients who later progressed to ophthalmopathy. The approximately 100 discovery patients were divided at random into training and test sets in a 7:3 ratio. Thyroid tissue and blood T-cell repertoires from six Graves' hyperthyroidism patients were also compared in the study. After blood sampling, hyperthyroidism patients were treated with methimazole at a starting dose of 30 mg daily, and ophthalmopathy patients were treated with high-dose intravenous methylprednisolone. According to the paper, TCR Vbeta CDR3 sequencing was carried out on 135 peripheral blood samples, which came from approximately 43 ophthalmopathy, roughly 75 hyperthyroidism and roughly 17 progressor patients. What the research found in general, with its limitations: Blood samples also contained most of the expanded thyroid clonotypes (frequency above 0.001), which suggests that blood repertoires may reflect thyroid immune responses. No statistical method was used to fix the sample size in advance, and group allocation was not hidden from the investigators. A model built on a 13 V-J signature distinguished ophthalmopathy from stable hyperthyroidism, reaching around 87% sensitivity and 81.08% specificity in cross-validation and 80%/75% in testing. In validation, progression to ophthalmopathy was predicted by the model with 70% to 71% sensitivity and roughly 76% specificity, a median of about 6.4 months before onset.

The TCR beta CDR3 regions were amplified from the RNA transcripts. For the first round of RT-PCR on the TCR CDR3, the HTBI primer set was used together with the Qiagen OneStep RT-PCR kit. Libraries were constructed in a second round of multiplex PCR, after which size selection and purification were performed. Libraries were sequenced paired-end with 100 bp reads on an Illumina HiSeq2000. In the original analysis: Raw data were processed with SOAPnuke, discarding reads with adapters, uncalled bases, mean Phred below 15, or no exact constant-primer or identifier match. High-quality paired reads were merged using COPE v1.2.5, and each unique nucleotide sequence was defined as a clonotype. Clonotypes were aligned to IMGT TRBV, TRBD and TRBJ reference segments using MiTCR v1.1. The analysis was restricted to V-J combinations with a frequency above 0.0001, which together covered about 99% of the repertoires. A TCS score was defined as the ratio between F50 (clonal expansion) and ExV (chaos), using BLOSUM62-based TCRdist between CDR3 peptides within each V-J. Welch's t-statistics and random forest reduced roughly 540 V-J features to 13, which were used in a naive Bayes classifier (R e1071). TCRdb itself trimmed the public reads at Q25 with fastp, ran MiXCR and retained productive beta chains. Each record represents a unique CDR3 protein, reported with the most common genes and DNA among its rows. The V and J calls follow TCRdb's processing rather than the paper's. For this sample there are under 450,000 distinct CDR3 sequences; 13% appear just once. The top ten clones comprise less than 25% of the sample.

The hyperthyroidism patients were between 18 and 65 years old and newly diagnosed, with a disease duration of less than 2 months. Any patient with an uncontrolled infection, another autoimmune disease, pregnancy or lactation was excluded. Clinical symptoms, serum thyroxine and TRAb, thyroid ultrasound, and orbital computed tomography formed the basis for the diagnoses. Blood from progressor patients was drawn when they were first diagnosed with hyperthyroidism, before any ophthalmopathy symptoms appeared. Ficoll-Paque density gradient centrifugation was used to isolate PBMCs from approximately 10 ml of fresh peripheral blood. Patients classed as progressors first received a Graves' hyperthyroidism diagnosis and then went on to develop ophthalmopathy during follow-up. Trizol reagent was used to extract total RNA, and RNA quality was then checked on an Agilent 2100 Bioanalyzer. On this clonotype: Its binding antigen is unknown. This sequence may be a read error, since a much larger clone differs from it by one base.

The CDR3, from cysteine to phenylalanine, totals 14 residues. Only the CDR3 region is kept as DNA, spanning 42 bases read in frame from base 1. V lost 4 bases and J lost 5 bases; the stretch between them is 14 bases long. Reading the germline V gene gives CDR1 SGHRS and CDR2 YFSETQ. Recombination linked TRBV5-1 to TRBJ2-3; the D gene is possibly TRBD2, with 6 bases matching. The source of this sequence is a man younger than 40 with Graves' hyperthyroidism that later progressed to Graves' ophthalmopathy. Sequencing was done on a sample of blood. The sequence in DNA is TGCGCCAGCAGCCAGGGACTTCACATAGATACGCAGTATTTT. This sequence encodes CASSQGLHIDTQYF.